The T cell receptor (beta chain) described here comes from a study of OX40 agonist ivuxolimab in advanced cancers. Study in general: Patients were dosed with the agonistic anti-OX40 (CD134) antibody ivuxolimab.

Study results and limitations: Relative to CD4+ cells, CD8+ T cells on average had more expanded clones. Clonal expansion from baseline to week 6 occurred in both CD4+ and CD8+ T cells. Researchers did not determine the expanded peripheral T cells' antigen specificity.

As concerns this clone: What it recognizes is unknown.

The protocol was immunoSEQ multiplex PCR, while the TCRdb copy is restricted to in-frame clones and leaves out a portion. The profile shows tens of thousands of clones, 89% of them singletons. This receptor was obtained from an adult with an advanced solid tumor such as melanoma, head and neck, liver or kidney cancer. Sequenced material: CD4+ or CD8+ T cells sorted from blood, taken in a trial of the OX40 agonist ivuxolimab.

The CDR3 sequence is CASSKYRGGNYGYTF. The DNA for the CDR3 is TGTGCCAGCAGTAAATACAGGGGTGGCAACTATGGCTACACCTTC. The chain couples TRBV28 to TRBJ1-2; TRBD1 agrees at 7 bases. From germline, CDR1 is MDHEN and CDR2 SYDVKM. There are 15 residues in the CDR3. With V trimmed by 5 bases and J by 2 bases, 8 bases remained unmatched.